This record covers a single T cell receptor beta chain. Its antigen remains unknown. The data originate from a study of blood T cells in healthy people across ages. Study-level background: Template-switching capture recovered about one barcoded beta molecule per two T cells. Study-wide points: Long-lived donors had more naive CD4+ cells and higher diversity than aged donors.

Extractions gave at least 5.5 micrograms of total RNA per sample. Alongside a J-beta primer mix, a sample-barcoded 5' primer served in a second PCR lasting about 7 to 11 cycles. TCRdb re-called the 5' RACE reads with MiXCR, one entry per CDR3 protein. The data contain 1.4 million or so distinct CDR3 sequences, under 55% of them singletons. What was sequenced was blood. The sequence derives from a woman between 18 and 30 years old in good health.

The CDR3 coding sequence is TGCAGCGTTCGCCCAGGCGGAAACTACGAGCAGTACTTC. This encodes CSVRPGGNYEQYF. V is TRBV29-1 and J is TRBJ2-4; D is uncertain. The assigned J gene may be wrong: the sequence end matches TRBJ2-7 better. The germline CDR1 and CDR2 sequences are SQVTM and ANQGSEA. The CDR3 contains 13 residues.